These 23 T cell receptor beta chains originate from one sample sequenced in a study of blood T cell repertoires in COVID-19. Some clones are missing from TCRdb's copy, which holds only in-frame ones; the method was immunoSEQ multiplex PCR. The repertoire holds tens of thousands of clones, with 85% as singletons. The sample comprised peripheral blood. The receptors originated from a man between 50 and 59 years old with active COVID-19.

The CDR3 nucleotides read TGTGCCAGTAGTAGGGACAGAACCTATGGCTACACCTTC. It yields the protein CASSRDRTYGYTF. The J gene is TRBJ1-2, the V gene TRBV19, with 7 bases that match TRBD1. This CDR3 spans 13 amino acids. Trimming took 4 bases from V and 4 from J; bases not matched to a gene: 3. The germline gives CDR1 LNHDA, CDR2 SQIVND (reference sequence).

The rearrangement uses TRBV12-3 or TRBV12-4 and TRBJ1-1, with TRBD1 as a possible D gene (5 bases). The length of the CDR3 is 13 residues. Trimming left V 3 bases short and J 7 bases short, with 12 bases between. CDR3 in DNA: TGTGCCAGCAGTTTGGTCGGGGGAAATGAAGCTTTCTTT. Its protein is CASSLVGGNEAFF.

The rearrangement joins TRBV7-3 to TRBJ2-3, with 7 bases fitting TRBD2. The CDR3 spans 16 residues. V was pared by 3 bases and J by 1 base, with 7 bases of the junction left unmatched. CDR1 SGHTA and CDR2 FQGTGA come from the germline V gene. This chain's CDR3 is CASSLGEGRRTDTQYF. In nucleotides, the CDR3 is TGTGCCAGCAGCTTGGGGGAGGGGAGACGCACAGATACGCAGTATTTT.

The chain has TRBV29-1 and TRBJ1-5; D is perhaps TRBD1 (6 bases). CDR1 and CDR2 from the germline V gene are SQVTM and ANQGSEA. The CDR3 covers 12 residues. The ends were cut back, 4 bases at V and 3 bases at J, with 7 bases in the middle. DNA for the CDR3: TGCAGCGTTGCAGGGGACAATCAGCCCCAGCATTTT. Its translation is CSVAGDNQPQHF.

This sequence joins TRBV5-4 and TRBJ2-7; 12 bases are shared with TRBD2. Trimming cost V 4 bases and J 12 bases; bases outside gene matches: 8. There are 13 residues in the CDR3. Germline V gene data show CDR1 as SGHNT and CDR2 as YYREEE (reference sequence). CDR3 region: CASSLGLAGRWYF. The CDR3 DNA reads TGTGCCAGCAGCCTTGGACTAGCGGGGCGTTGGTACTTC. The whole variable domain, filled in from reference TRBV5-4 and TRBJ2-7, reads ETGVTQSPTHLIKTRGQQVTLRCSSQSGHNTVSWYQQALGQGPQFIFQYYREEENGRGNFPPRFSGLQFPNYSSELNVNALELDDSALYLCASSLGLAGRWYFGPGTRLTVT.

The genes are TRBV25-1 and TRBJ1-5; weak D call: TRBD1 (5 bases). The germline V gene encodes CDR1 MGHDK and CDR2 SYGVNS. The CDR3 sequence is 14 residues long. V was cut by 4 bases and J by 0 bases, with 7 bases left in between. The CDR3 loop is CASSGQSSNQPQHF. The CDR3 DNA follows: TGTGCCAGCAGTGGACAGTCTAGCAATCAGCCCCAGCATTTT.

V is TRBV6-5 and J is TRBJ2-7, with D perhaps matching TRBD1 (6 bases). The CDR3 covers 14 residues. The V end was cut by 0 bases, the J end by 6 bases, with 12 bases between. Germline V CDR1 and CDR2: MNHEY, SVGAGI. The CDR3 DNA follows: TGTGCCAGCAGTTACTCGATAGGGGGATCCGAGCAGTACTTC. This translates into CASSYSIGGSEQYF.

V is TRBV5-4 and J is TRBJ2-5, with 7 positions matching TRBD2. The CDR3 has 16 residues. Losses at the gene ends were 1 base for V and 1 base for J; bases not matched to a gene: 7. Germline CDR1 and CDR2: SGHNT and YYREEE (reference sequence). The CDR3 nucleotides read TGTGCCAGCAGCTTGATGACGCGGGAGCGCCAAGAGACCCAGTACTTC. It is translated as CASSLMTRERQETQYF.

This clone was picked up one time. CDR3 in amino acids: CATSREGTGGELFF. Written as DNA, the CDR3 is TGTGCCACCAGCAGAGAAGGGACAGGGGGGGAGCTGTTTTTT. The rearrangement joins TRBV15 to TRBJ2-2; 9 nucleotides line up with TRBD1. CDR1 is LNHNV and CDR2 is YYDKDF in the germline V gene (reference sequence). The ends lost 0 bases at V and 8 bases at J; junction bases unmatched: 1. This CDR3 has 14 residues.

The chain recombines TRBV2 with TRBJ2-5; TRBD2 matches 9 bases. Per germline, CDR1 SNHLY and CDR2 FYNNEI. CDR3 length equals 15 residues. V was pared by 4 bases and J by 5 bases, with 8 bases of the junction left unmatched. The CDR3 nucleotides read TGTGCCAGCAGTGTGATGAGTAGCGGGAGTGAGACCCAGTACTTC. Translating it yields CASSVMSSGSETQYF.

By frequency in the sample, this clone is medium-sized. J is TRBJ1-2 and V is TRBV5-4, with 7 positions matching TRBD1. The CDR3 has 13 amino acids. V lost 4 bases to trimming and J lost 4 bases; unmatched junction nucleotides: 4. Germline CDR1 SGHNT, CDR2 YYREEE (reference sequence). The CDR3 sequence: CASSPTGTYGYTF. CDR3 sequence (DNA): TGTGCCAGCAGCCCGACAGGGACCTATGGCTACACCTTC. The whole variable domain, filled in from reference TRBV5-4 and TRBJ1-2, reads ETGVTQSPTHLIKTRGQQVTLRCSSQSGHNTVSWYQQALGQGPQFIFQYYREEENGRGNFPPRFSGLQFPNYSSELNVNALELDDSALYLCASSPTGTYGYTFGSGTRLTVV.

This clone appeared many times. The rearrangement joins TRBV11-2 to TRBJ1-2, with 7 nucleotides matching TRBD1. CDR1 and CDR2 (germline): SGHAT, FQNNGV. The CDR3 has 15 residues. V lost 3 bases to trimming and J lost 5 bases; unmatched junction nucleotides: 9. CDR3 protein: CASSFAGGGHYGYTF. The CDR3, as DNA: TGTGCCAGCAGCTTTGCTGGAGGGGGCCATTATGGCTACACCTTC.

The chain's CDR3 is CASSPDSDQPQHF. The CDR3 DNA follows: TGTGCCAGCAGCCCTGACAGTGATCAGCCCCAGCATTTT. V usage is TRBV5-4 and J usage is TRBJ1-5, with a possible D match to TRBD1 (5 bases). Trimming left V 4 bases short and J 5 bases short, with 10 bases between. The germline V gene has CDR1 SGHNT and CDR2 YYREEE (reference sequence). The CDR3 extends over 13 amino acids. Filled out from reference TRBV5-4 and TRBJ1-5, the complete variable domain reads ETGVTQSPTHLIKTRGQQVTLRCSSQSGHNTVSWYQQALGQGPQFIFQYYREEENGRGNFPPRFSGLQFPNYSSELNVNALELDDSALYLCASSPDSDQPQHFGDGTRLSIL.

This clone was found once. The V call is TRBV7-8, the J call TRBJ1-5; D might be TRBD1 (6 bases). The V end lost 1 base, the J end lost 10 bases, and 17 bases lay between the germline ends. The CDR3 is 15 residues long. Looked up from germline, CDR1 is SGHVS and CDR2 is FQNEAQ. The CDR3 DNA is TGTGCCAGCAGCTTAGTACAGGGTCCGAGTGTTCCCCAGCATTTT. Amino acids: CASSLVQGPSVPQHF.

This clone was observed a single time. CDR3 nucleotide sequence: TGTGCCAGCAGCCAAGTGGTGAGAGCAGAGCAGTTCTTC. Encoded protein: CASSQVVRAEQFF. The rearrangement joins TRBV14 to TRBJ2-1; D gene ambiguous. This CDR3 contains 13 residues. Germline CDR1 and CDR2: SGHDN and FVKESK. V was shortened by 1 base and J by 10 bases, with 11 bases between the two germline ends.

In DNA, the CDR3 is TGTGCCAGCAGCAAGACAGGGGTAGGTGAAGATACGCAGTATTTT. Protein product: CASSKTGVGEDTQYF. V gene TRBV6-5 combines with J gene TRBJ2-3; 8 bases are shared with TRBD1. This CDR3 is 15 amino acids long. Germline trimming cut 6 bases from V and 5 bases from J; bases unmatched to any gene: 10. Germline CDR1 MNHEY, CDR2 SVGAGI.

V usage is TRBV2 and J usage is TRBJ2-7; 7 bases are a match to TRBD1. This CDR3 has 14 amino acids. Germline V gene lookup returns CDR1 SNHLY and CDR2 FYNNEI. Germline trimming cut 7 bases from V and 0 bases from J; bases unmatched to any gene: 6. The CDR3 DNA reads TGTGCCAGCACAAAGGACAGGAACTCCTACGAGCAGTACTTC. This sequence encodes CASTKDRNSYEQYF.

This clone was detected a few times. The chain links TRBV2 to TRBJ1-2; possibly TRBD1 for D (6 bases). The length of the CDR3 is 14 residues. Germline V lookup: CDR1 SNHLY, CDR2 FYNNEI. V lost 7 bases and J 5 bases, leaving 17 bases between the germline ends. In DNA form, the CDR3 reads TGTGCCAGCATTGGGACATGGGGTTTGTATGGCTACACCTTC. Protein: CASIGTWGLYGYTF.

The rearrangement joins TRBV5-1 to TRBJ2-2; a weak D match, TRBD2 (6 bases). Trimming cost V 0 bases and J 4 bases, with 13 bases left between them. Germline lookup yields CDR1 SGHRS and CDR2 YFSETQ. CDR3 length: 16 residues. CDR3 loop: CASSLVSGPGTGELFF. The CDR3 DNA follows: TGCGCCAGCAGCTTGGTTAGCGGCCCTGGCACCGGGGAGCTGTTTTTT.

The V gene is TRBV7-3, the J gene TRBJ2-3; 7 positions match TRBD2. V was pared by 5 bases and J by 0 bases, with 8 bases of the junction left unmatched. Looked up from germline, CDR1 is SGHTA and CDR2 is FQGTGA. The CDR3 is 16 residues long. In nucleotides, the CDR3 is TGTGCCAGCAGCCGTAGTGGGACTATCAGCACAGATACGCAGTATTTT. It encodes CASSRSGTISTDTQYF.

This chain uses TRBV7-3 with TRBJ2-2; 7 bases agree with TRBD2. The CDR3 is 16 residues long. V shed 1 base and J 0 bases; nucleotides not matched to a gene: 2. Germline CDR1 is SGHTA and CDR2 is FQGTGA. CDR3 bases: TGTGCCAGCAGCTTAAGCGCGGGGGCGAACACCGGGGAGCTGTTTTTT. It translates to CASSLSAGANTGELFF.

The J gene is TRBJ1-2, the V gene TRBV5-1; 11 bases align to TRBD1. CDR3 length: 15 residues. V lost 3 bases, J lost 6 bases, and 7 bases stayed unmatched. CDR1 and CDR2 (germline): SGHRS, YFSETQ. The CDR3 DNA sequence: TGCGCCAGCAGCTCAAACGGACAGGGGGCAGATGGCTACACCTTC. It codes for CASSSNGQGADGYTF.

This chain uses TRBV5-4 with TRBJ1-2; D possibly corresponds to TRBD1 (6 bases). The V end lost 1 base, the J end lost 7 bases, and 20 bases lay between the germline ends. The germline CDR1 and CDR2 sequences are SGHNT and YYREEE (reference sequence). This CDR3 contains 16 residues. The CDR3 spells CASSLPGWGQSSGYTF. In DNA form, the CDR3 reads TGTGCCAGCAGCTTGCCCGGCTGGGGACAATCGTCTGGCTACACCTTC.